This T cell receptor beta chain derives from a study of blood T cell repertoires in COVID-19. Study information: Researchers got acute and convalescent COVID-19 samples from the United States, Italy and Spain.

Libraries were prepared by immunoSEQ multiplex PCR; TCRdb keeps only in-frame clonotypes and omits some of them. This table has some 300,000 clones, approximately 88% appearing once. Concerning this clone itself: Other DNA sequences in the sample encode the same CDR3.

The source is a woman aged 30 to 39 who had recovered from COVID-19. What was sequenced was peripheral blood.

The chain's CDR3 is CASSTGGGQPQHF. The CDR3 nucleotides are TGTGCCAGCAGTACAGGGGGCGGTCAGCCCCAGCATTTT. This chain joins TRBV2 and TRBJ1-5, with TRBD1 identical over 9 bases. Trimming cost V 5 bases and J 6 bases; bases outside gene matches: 2. The V gene's germline CDR1 is SNHLY and CDR2 FYNNEI. The CDR3 runs to 13 residues. Filled out from reference TRBV2 and TRBJ1-5, the complete variable domain reads EPEVTQTPSHQVTQMGQEVILRCVPISNHLYFYWYRQILGQKVEFLVSFYNNEISEKSEIFDDQFSVERPDGSNFTLKIRSTKLEDSAMYFCASSTGGGQPQHFGDGTRLSIL.